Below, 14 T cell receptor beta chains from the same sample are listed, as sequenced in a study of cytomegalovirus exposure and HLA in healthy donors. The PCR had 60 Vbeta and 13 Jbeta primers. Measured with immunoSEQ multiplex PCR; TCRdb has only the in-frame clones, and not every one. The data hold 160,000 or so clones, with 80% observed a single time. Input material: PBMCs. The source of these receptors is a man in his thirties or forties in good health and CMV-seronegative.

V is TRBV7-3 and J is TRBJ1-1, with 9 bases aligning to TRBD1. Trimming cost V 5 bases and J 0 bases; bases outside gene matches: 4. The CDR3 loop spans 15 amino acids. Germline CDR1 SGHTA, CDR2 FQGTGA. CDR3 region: CASSDGQGLNTEAFF. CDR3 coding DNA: TGTGCCAGCAGCGACGGACAGGGGCTGAACACTGAAGCTTTCTTT.

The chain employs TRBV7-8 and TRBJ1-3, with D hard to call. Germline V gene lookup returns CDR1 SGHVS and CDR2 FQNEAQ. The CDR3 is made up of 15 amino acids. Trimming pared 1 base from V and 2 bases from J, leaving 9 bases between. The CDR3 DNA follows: TGTGCCAGCAGCTTAGGGGCTCTCGCTGGAAACACCATATATTTT. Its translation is CASSLGALAGNTIYF.

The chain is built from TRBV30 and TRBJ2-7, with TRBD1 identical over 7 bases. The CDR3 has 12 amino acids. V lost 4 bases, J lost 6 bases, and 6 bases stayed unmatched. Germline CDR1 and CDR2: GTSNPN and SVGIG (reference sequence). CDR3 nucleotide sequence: TGTGCCTGGAACAGGGGCCCCGCCGAGCAGTACTTC. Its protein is CAWNRGPAEQYF.

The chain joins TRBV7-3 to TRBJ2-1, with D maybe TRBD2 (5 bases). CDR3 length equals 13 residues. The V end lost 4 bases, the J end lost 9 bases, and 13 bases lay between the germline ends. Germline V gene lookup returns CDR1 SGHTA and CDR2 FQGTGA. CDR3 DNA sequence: TGTGCCAGCAGCTCCTCGGAGGCCGGTGAGCAGTTCTTC. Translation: CASSSSEAGEQFF.

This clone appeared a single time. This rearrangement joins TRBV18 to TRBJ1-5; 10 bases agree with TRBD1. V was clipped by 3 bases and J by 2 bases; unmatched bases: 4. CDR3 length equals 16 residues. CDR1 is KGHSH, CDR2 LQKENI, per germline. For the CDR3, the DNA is TGTGCCAGCTCACCCGGGACAGGGGTGGGCAATCAGCCCCAGCATTTT. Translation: CASSPGTGVGNQPQHF.

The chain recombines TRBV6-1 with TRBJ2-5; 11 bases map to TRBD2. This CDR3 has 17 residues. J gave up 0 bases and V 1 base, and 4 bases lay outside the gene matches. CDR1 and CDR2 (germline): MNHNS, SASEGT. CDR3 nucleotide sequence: TGTGCCAGCAGTGAAGGGTCTAGCGGGGGGTACCAAGAGACCCAGTACTTC. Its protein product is CASSEGSSGGYQETQYF.

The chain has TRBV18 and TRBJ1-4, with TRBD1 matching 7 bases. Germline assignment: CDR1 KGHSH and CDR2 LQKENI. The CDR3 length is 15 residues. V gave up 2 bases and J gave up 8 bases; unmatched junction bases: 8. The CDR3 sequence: CASSPFWDSNEKLFF. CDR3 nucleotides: TGTGCCAGCTCACCATTTTGGGACAGCAACGAAAAACTGTTTTTT.

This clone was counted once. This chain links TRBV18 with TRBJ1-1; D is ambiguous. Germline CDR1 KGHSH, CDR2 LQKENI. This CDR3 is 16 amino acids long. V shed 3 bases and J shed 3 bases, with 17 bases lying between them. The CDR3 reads CASSPPYLYRDTEAFF. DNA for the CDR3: TGTGCCAGCTCACCCCCGTATCTCTATAGAGACACTGAAGCTTTCTTT.

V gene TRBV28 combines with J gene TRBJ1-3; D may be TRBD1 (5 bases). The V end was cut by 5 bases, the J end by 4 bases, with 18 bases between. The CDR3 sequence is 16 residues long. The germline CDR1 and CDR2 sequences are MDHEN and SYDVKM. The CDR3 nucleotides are TGTGCCAGCAGTCCGGGACTGAACGTTGACGGAAACACCATATATTTT. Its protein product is CASSPGLNVDGNTIYF.

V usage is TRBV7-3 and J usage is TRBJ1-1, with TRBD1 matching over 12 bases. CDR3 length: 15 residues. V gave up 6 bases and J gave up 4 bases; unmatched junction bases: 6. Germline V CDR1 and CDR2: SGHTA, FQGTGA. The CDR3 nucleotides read TGTGCCAGCAGTTACGGGACAGGGGGCACCACTGAAGCTTTCTTT. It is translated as CASSYGTGGTTEAFF. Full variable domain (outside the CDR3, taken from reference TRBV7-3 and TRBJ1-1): GAGVSQTPSNKVTEKGKYVELRCDPISGHTALYWYRQSLGQGPEFLIYFQGTGAADDSGLPNDRFFAVRPEGSVSTLKIQRTERGDSAVYLCASSYGTGGTTEAFFGQGTRLTVV.

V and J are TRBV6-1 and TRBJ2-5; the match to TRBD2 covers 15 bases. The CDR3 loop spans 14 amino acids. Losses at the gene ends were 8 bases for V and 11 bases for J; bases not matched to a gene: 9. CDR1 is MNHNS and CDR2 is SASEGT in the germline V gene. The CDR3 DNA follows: TGTGCCAGCGCCGGACTAGCGGGAGGGCCCGGTCAGTACTTC. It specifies CASAGLAGGPGQYF.

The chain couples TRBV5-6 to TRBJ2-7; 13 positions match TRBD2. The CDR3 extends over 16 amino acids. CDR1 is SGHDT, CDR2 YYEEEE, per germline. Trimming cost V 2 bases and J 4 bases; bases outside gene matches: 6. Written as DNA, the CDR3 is TGTGCCAGCAGCTTTCGGACTAGCGGGAGTCGGTACGAGCAGTACTTC. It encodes CASSFRTSGSRYEQYF.

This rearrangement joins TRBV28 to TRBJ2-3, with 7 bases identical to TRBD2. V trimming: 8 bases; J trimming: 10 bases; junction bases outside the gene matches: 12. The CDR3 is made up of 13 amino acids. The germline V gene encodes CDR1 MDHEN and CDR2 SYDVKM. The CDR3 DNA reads TGTGCCAGCGTCGGGGCGGGGGAACCAGCGCAGTATTTT. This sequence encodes CASVGAGEPAQYF.

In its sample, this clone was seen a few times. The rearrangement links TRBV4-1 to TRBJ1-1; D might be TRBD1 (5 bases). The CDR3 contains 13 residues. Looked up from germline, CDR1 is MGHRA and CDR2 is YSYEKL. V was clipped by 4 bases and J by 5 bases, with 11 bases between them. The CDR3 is CASSPRDWTEAFF. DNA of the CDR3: TGCGCCAGCAGCCCCAGGGATTGGACTGAAGCTTTCTTT.